The clone carrying this T cell receptor (beta chain) turned up a few times. Its cognate antigen is unknown. 5'RACE primed from the constant segment yielded TCR alpha and TCR beta cDNA libraries bearing sample barcodes and UMIs. One entry per CDR3 protein, called by TCRdb with MiXCR from the 5' RACE reads. The sample holds more than 150,000 distinct CDR3 sequences, about a fifth seen once. The CDR3 spans 13 residues. In germline, CDR1 is GTSNPN, CDR2 SVGIG (reference sequence). V lost 1 base and J lost 1, with 7 bases in between. These data belong to a study of T-cell memory formation after mild COVID-19. Study summary: The two donors had largely donor-specific TCR clusters. General observations from the study: Pre-infection memory already had some responding clones, implying cross-reactive memory joined. Shrinking CD4+ clones were chiefly CM and EM; CD8+ ones were chiefly EMRA.

The source of this sequence is an adult woman who had mild COVID-19 (a few samples of this study predate the infection). Cell type and time point are not known. V gene TRBV30 combines with J gene TRBJ1-1; no clear D gene. The sample consisted of PBMCs or a T cell subset sorted from them (not recorded which). As DNA, the CDR3 is TGTGCCTGGAGTGGGGGAAAGAACACTGAAGCTTTCTTT. Its protein is CAWSGGKNTEAFF. Drawing the rest from reference TRBV30 and TRBJ1-1, the complete variable domain is SQTIHQWPATLVQPVGSPLSLECTVEGTSNPNLYWYRQAAGRGLQLLFYSVGIGQISSEVPQNLSASRPQDRQFILSSKKLLLSDSGFYLCAWSGGKNTEAFFGQGTRLTVV.